This T cell receptor (beta chain) appears in the sequencing data of a study of T cells in Graves' hyperthyroidism and ophthalmopathy. About the study: It was at initial diagnosis, before any treatment, that peripheral blood was collected.

TCR beta CDR3 sequences were amplified from RNA transcripts. HTBI primers were used for first-round RT-PCR of the TCR CDR3. TCRdb reprocessed the multiplex PCR reads via MiXCR and lists one record per CDR3 protein. This sample has 550,000 to 850,000 distinct CDR3 sequences; approximately 19% occur once, and the top ten carry approximately 15%. The diagnoses drew upon clinical symptoms, serum thyroxine and TRAb, thyroid ultrasound and orbital computed tomography. The study collected blood at first hyperthyroidism diagnosis, before any ophthalmopathy symptoms arose. Roughly 10 ml of fresh peripheral blood supplied the PBMCs. Trimming left V 5 bases short and J 4 bases short, with 11 bases between. Germline V gene lookup returns CDR1 SGHTA and CDR2 FQGNSA. The CDR3 runs 14 residues. This clonotype was seen a handful of times.

The specimen sequenced was blood. The J gene is TRBJ2-2, the V gene TRBV7-2; D unclear. The receptor was isolated from a woman aged 45-65 years with Graves' hyperthyroidism that later progressed to Graves' ophthalmopathy. In DNA, the CDR3 is TGTGCCAGCAGCCCCCTGATTGTCACCGGGGAGCTGTTTTTT. Its translation: CASSPLIVTGELFF.